Presented here are 3 T cell receptor beta chains from one specimen sequenced in a study of metastatic and nonmetastatic thyroid tumors. Each patient went into thyroid surgery without having received any treatment. MiXCR reprocessed the PCR reads for TCRdb. The table shows fewer than 25,000 clones, with about a sixth occurring only once. Sequencing input: tumor tissue. These receptor sequences come from a female donor with papillary thyroid cancer or a benign thyroid nodule (not recorded which). Some clones in this sample may be carry-over from other donors' samples.

This clone was picked up many times. V and J are TRBV10-2 and TRBJ2-6, with a possible D match to TRBD2 (5 bases). The CDR3 loop spans 17 amino acids. The germline CDR1 and CDR2 sequences are WSHSY and SAAADI. The V end lost 0 bases, the J end lost 1 base, and 10 bases lay between the germline ends. CDR3 sequence reads: CASSESMQRSGANVLTF. The DNA of the CDR3 is TGCGCCAGCAGTGAGTCGATGCAGCGGTCTGGGGCCAACGTCCTGACTTTC.

This clone was observed many times. Here the CDR3 reads CASSLLGEQYF. The CDR3 DNA reads TGCGCCAGCAGCTTGTTAGGCGAGCAGTACTTC. The chain employs TRBV5-1 and TRBJ2-7, with D hard to call. The germline V gene encodes CDR1 SGHRS and CDR2 YFSETQ. There are 11 residues in the CDR3. V was clipped by 1 base and J by 6 bases, with 5 bases between them.

The rearrangement links TRBV4-1 to TRBJ2-7, with 8 bases lining up with TRBD1. CDR3 length: 15 residues. Germline lookup yields CDR1 MGHRA and CDR2 YSYEKL. Trimming at V came to 4 bases and at J to 7 bases, leaving 12 bases not matched to a gene. CDR3 DNA: TGCGCCAGCAGCCGCTGGACAGGGTACCCCTCTGAGCAGTACTTC. It specifies CASSRWTGYPSEQYF.